These 27 T cell receptor beta chains were all obtained from the same sample, sequenced in a study of T cell repertoires in cytomegalovirus infection. From the reads, TCRdb called clonotypes with MiXCR, one entry per CDR3 protein. The sample holds around 360,000 distinct CDR3 sequences; nearly 35% are singletons and the top ten take 13%. No cognate antigen is known for these TCRs. The source was cultured PBMCs, collected from culture after CMV antigen stimulation. Receptors originate from a human donor in good health (CMV status not recorded). Some clones in this sample may be carry-over from other donors' samples.

The chain carries TRBV5-1 and TRBJ2-1; 9 bases match TRBD2. J lost 7 bases, V lost 0 bases, and 11 bases had no gene match. Germline V gives CDR1 SGHRS, CDR2 YFSETQ. CDR3 size: 17 residues. The CDR3 protein is CASSLAVSSGEENEQFF. DNA for the CDR3: TGCGCCAGCAGCTTGGCGGTGTCTAGCGGGGAGGAAAATGAGCAGTTCTTC. Drawing the rest from reference TRBV5-1 and TRBJ2-1, the complete variable domain is KAGVTQTPRYLIKTRGQQVTLSCSPISGHRSVSWYQQTPGQGLQFLFEYFSETQRNKGNFPGRFSGRQFSNSRSEMNVSTLELGDSALYLCASSLAVSSGEENEQFFGPGTRLTVL.

The CDR3 nucleotides are TGTGCCAGCAGCTTAACCCCCTTTGGGGAGCAGTACGTC. Translating it yields CASSLTPFGEQYV. The chain joins TRBV7-8 to TRBJ2-7; D not resolved. Trimming shortened V by 2 bases and J by 7 bases, and 12 bases separated the two germline ends. Per the germline V gene, CDR1 is SGHVS and CDR2 is FQNEAQ. This CDR3 is built from 13 residues.

This clonotype is classed as medium-sized. This chain joins TRBV11-2 and TRBJ2-2; possible D gene TRBD1, 5 bases. The CDR3 covers 14 residues. Germline loops: CDR1 SGHAT, CDR2 FQNNGV. V was cut by 2 bases and J by 6 bases, with 10 bases left in between. CDR3 region: CASSLRGASGELFF. The CDR3 region has the DNA TGTGCCAGCAGCTTAAGGGGCGCATCCGGGGAGCTGTTTTTT.

This clonotype was seen once. The rearrangement uses TRBV27 and TRBJ1-5, with D possibly TRBD1 on 5 matching bases. V gave up 5 bases and J gave up 3 bases, with 11 bases separating them. The V gene's germline CDR1 is MNHEY and CDR2 SMNVEV (reference sequence). The CDR3 totals 14 residues. The CDR3 sequence: CASSPDRINQPQHF. The CDR3 nucleotides read TGTGCCAGCAGTCCAGACAGAATCAATCAGCCCCAGCATTTT.

There are a few counts of this clonotype. V and J are TRBV7-8 and TRBJ2-7, with D maybe TRBD2 (7 bases). CDR3 length: 14 residues. V lost 3 bases and J lost 7, with 16 bases in between. Germline-derived CDR1 and CDR2 are SGHVS and FQNEAQ. The chain's CDR3 is CASSLRGRAGEQYV. CDR3 bases: TGTGCCAGCAGCTTGAGGGGGAGGGCGGGTGAGCAGTACGTC.

This sequence joins TRBV29-1 and TRBJ1-2, with D hard to call. This CDR3 has 15 amino acids. The V end was cut by 2 bases, the J end by 4 bases, with 17 bases between. CDR1 and CDR2 (germline): SQVTM, ANQGSEA. CDR3 bases: TGCAGCGTTGAATCAGCCTCGGCTTCATTCTATGGCTACACCTTC. As protein: CSVESASASFYGYTF. Complete variable domain (other parts from reference TRBV29-1 and TRBJ1-2): SAVISQKPSRDICQRGTSLTIQCQVDSQVTMMFWYRQQPGQSLTLIATANQGSEATYESGFVIDKFPISRPNLTFSTLTVSNMSPEDSSIYLCSVESASASFYGYTFGSGTRLTVV.

This sequence joins TRBV12-3 or TRBV12-4 and TRBJ2-5, with TRBD1 matching over 9 bases. V lost 4 bases, J lost 5 bases, and 8 bases stayed unmatched. There are 15 residues in the CDR3. The CDR3 region is CASSSGQGGSETQYF. The CDR3 DNA is TGTGCCAGCAGTTCGGGACAGGGTGGTTCGGAGACCCAGTACTTC.

V gene TRBV28 combines with J gene TRBJ1-5; possible D gene TRBD1, 6 bases. Germline V CDR1 and CDR2: MDHEN, SYDVKM. With 5 bases removed from V and 2 bases from J, the gap between germline ends came to 25 bases. This CDR3 has 19 residues. The CDR3 here is CASSPLSWRGAGGNQPQHF. Written as DNA, the CDR3 is TGTGCCAGCAGTCCCCTATCATGGCGGGGGGCTGGGGGCAATCAGCCCCAGCATTTT.

This clonotype was observed a handful of times. The chain uses TRBV7-8 and TRBJ1-1; no definite D call. This CDR3 contains 12 residues. The germline gives CDR1 SGHVS, CDR2 FQNEAQ. Trimming took 5 bases from V and 8 from J, leaving 12 bases between them. CDR3: CASSLYSQEAFF. The CDR3 DNA reads as TGTGCCAGCAGCCTTTACAGCCAAGAAGCTTTCTTT.

The chain is built from TRBV7-9 and TRBJ2-5; D possibly corresponds to TRBD1 (5 bases). CDR1 is SEHNR and CDR2 is FQNEAQ in the germline V gene (reference sequence). Between the trimmed V and J ends, which lost 3 bases and 5 bases, there was a span of 16 bases. The CDR3 covers 15 residues. CDR3 bases: TGTGCCAGCAGCTTTGTCGGTCAGGGATCTGAGACCCAGTACTTC. Protein: CASSFVGQGSETQYF.

The chain couples TRBV7-2 to TRBJ1-6; 9 nucleotides align to TRBD1. V trimming: 5 bases; J trimming: 7 bases; junction bases outside the gene matches: 9. Looked up from germline, CDR1 is SGHTA and CDR2 is FQGNSA. This CDR3 has 16 residues. CDR3 nucleotide sequence: TGTGCCAGCAGCGCTAGTGGACAGGGGTGGAATTCACCCCTCCACTTT. This encodes CASSASGQGWNSPLHF.

V and J are TRBV4-3 and TRBJ2-3; 9 nucleotides line up with TRBD2. The germline V gene encodes CDR1 LGHNA and CDR2 YSLEER. The CDR3 contains 19 residues. Trimming took 0 bases from V and 4 from J; bases not matched to a gene: 14. CDR3 sequence (DNA): TGCGCCAGCAGCCAAGATATCTCGTCGGCGGGAGGGCGGCCAGATACGCAGTATTTT. Residues: CASSQDISSAGGRPDTQYF.

The chain uses TRBV7-6 and TRBJ2-6, with 9 nucleotides matching TRBD1. V shed 4 bases and J 2 bases; nucleotides not matched to a gene: 6. The germline gives CDR1 SGHVS, CDR2 FNYEAQ. This CDR3 has 17 residues. CDR3 in amino acids: CASSSRQGETGANVLTF. DNA for the CDR3: TGTGCCAGCAGCTCCAGACAGGGGGAAACTGGGGCCAACGTCCTGACTTTC.

This clonotype was seen only a few times. The J gene is TRBJ2-1, the V gene TRBV4-1; TRBD2 might be the D (6 bases). Trimming stripped 3 bases from V and 4 bases from J, with 13 bases between. Germline lookup yields CDR1 MGHRA and CDR2 YSYEKL. The CDR3 extends over 15 amino acids. CDR3 bases: TGCGCCAGCAGCCAGGCCGGGACTCTTTACAATGAGCAGTTCTTC. Its protein is CASSQAGTLYNEQFF.

V usage is TRBV12-3 or TRBV12-4 and J usage is TRBJ2-5; 8 bases map to TRBD2. The trim removed 3 bases at V and 4 bases at J, leaving 4 bases unmatched. The CDR3 covers 14 residues. The CDR3 sequence is CASSFTGGPETQYF. The CDR3 DNA reads TGTGCCAGCAGTTTCACGGGAGGGCCAGAGACCCAGTACTTC.

This chain joins TRBV20-1 and TRBJ2-7, with 9 nucleotides matching TRBD1. This CDR3 contains 13 residues. Germline CDR1 DFQATT, CDR2 SNEGSKA (reference sequence). The ends lost 5 bases at V and 4 bases at J; junction bases unmatched: 6. The CDR3 sequence: CSAGRGQGYEQYF. DNA of the CDR3: TGCAGTGCTGGCCGCGGACAGGGGTACGAGCAGTACTTC.

This clonotype was counted a few times. The V and J genes are TRBV11-3 and TRBJ2-5; maybe TRBD2 (6 bases). Looked up from germline, CDR1 is SGHNT and CDR2 is YENEEA. V was pared by 8 bases and J by 5 bases, with 15 bases between. CDR3 size: 13 residues. The CDR3: CASQLLAWETQYF. In DNA, the CDR3 is TGTGCCAGCCAACTTCTAGCGTGGGAGACCCAGTACTTC.

This clonotype was seen at least ten times. The chain links TRBV7-2 to TRBJ2-5; 7 bases match TRBD1. V gave up 5 bases and J gave up 0 bases; unmatched junction bases: 6. The CDR3 spans 15 residues. Per germline, CDR1 SGHTA and CDR2 FQGNSA. The CDR3 spells CASSARQGDQETQYF. In DNA, the CDR3 is TGTGCCAGCAGCGCCCGACAGGGAGACCAAGAGACCCAGTACTTC. The full variable domain, in which reference TRBV7-2 and TRBJ2-5 provide the parts outside the CDR3, is GAGVSQSPSNKVTEKGKDVELRCDPISGHTALYWYRQSLGQGLEFLIYFQGNSAPDKSGLPSDRFSAERTGGSVSTLTIQRTQQEDSAVYLCASSARQGDQETQYFGPGTRLLVL.

The chain's CDR3 is CASKSGGWSTEAFF. The CDR3 DNA sequence: TGTGCCTCGAAAAGTGGGGGGTGGAGCACTGAAGCTTTCTTT. The rearrangement uses TRBV19 and TRBJ1-1, with D maybe TRBD1 (5 bases). The V end was cut by 11 bases, the J end by 4 bases, with 20 bases between. The germline V gene has CDR1 LNHDA and CDR2 SQIVND (reference sequence). The CDR3 is 14 amino acids.

This clonotype came up a few times. The V gene is TRBV6-2 or TRBV6-3, the J gene TRBJ2-1; perhaps TRBD2 as D (5 bases). CDR1 MNHEY and CDR2 SVGEGT come from the germline V gene. The V end was cut by 3 bases, the J end by 6 bases, with 12 bases between. The CDR3 has 14 amino acids. CDR3 sequence: CASSYPGVRNEQFF. The CDR3 DNA follows: TGTGCCAGCAGTTATCCCGGGGTACGCAATGAGCAGTTCTTC.

This clonotype appeared a few times. The chain couples TRBV7-8 to TRBJ2-7; 10 bases agree with TRBD2. CDR1 and CDR2 (germline): SGHVS, FQNEAQ. Unmatched junction bases numbered 7, after V lost 1 base and J lost 1 base. The CDR3 has 17 amino acids. The CDR3 sequence: CASSLGAGTSVSYEQYV. The CDR3 nucleotides read TGTGCCAGCAGCTTAGGGGCCGGGACTAGCGTTTCCTACGAGCAGTACGTC.

The chain uses TRBV12-5 and TRBJ2-7, with TRBD1 matching over 11 bases. Per germline, CDR1 LGHNT and CDR2 FRNRAP. The junction had 6 bases not matched to a gene; V was cut back by 0 bases and J by 5 bases. The CDR3 totals 16 residues. The CDR3 sequence: CASGLVLRDRGNEQYV. The CDR3 bases are TGTGCTAGTGGTTTGGTATTAAGGGACAGGGGGAACGAGCAGTACGTC.

In this sample, this clonotype turned up a few times. One end of the junction does not line up with germline, which may come from a read error. The chain recombines TRBV6-2 or TRBV6-3 with TRBJ2-3; TRBD2 might be the D (6 bases). The CDR3 covers 13 residues. Germline V gene data show CDR1 as MNHEY and CDR2 as SVGEGT. The CDR3 sequence is CASSYAGPETQYF. CDR3 sequence (DNA): TGTGCCAGCAGTTACGCGGGGCCAGAAACGCAGTATTTT.

The rearrangement joins TRBV6-6 to TRBJ2-3, with 9 bases that match TRBD2. The V gene's germline CDR1 is MNHNY and CDR2 SVGAGI (reference sequence). With V trimmed by 7 bases and J by 5 bases, 10 bases remained unmatched. The CDR3 loop spans 15 amino acids. The DNA of the CDR3 is TGTGCCAGCACCTTGGTAGCGGGAGCATTAGATACGCAGTATTTT. It translates to CASTLVAGALDTQYF.

J is TRBJ2-3 and V is TRBV7-8; no clear D. This CDR3 is 14 amino acids long. Germline V gene lookup returns CDR1 SGHVS and CDR2 FQNEAQ. V was trimmed by 5 bases and J by 4 bases, leaving 13 bases between them. CDR3 residues: CASSTRTLPDTQYF. The CDR3 DNA reads TGTGCCAGCAGCACCCGGACCCTGCCAGATACGCAGTATTTT.

This clonotype occurred many times. The genes are TRBV7-2 and TRBJ2-1, with 11 positions matching TRBD2. Germline assignment: CDR1 SGHTA and CDR2 FQGNSA. The V and J ends lost 5 bases and 4 bases, in that order; junction bases with no gene match: 4. The CDR3 has 15 amino acids. DNA of the CDR3: TGTGCCAGCAGCCAGGGACTAGCGGAATACAATGAGCAGTTCTTC. The encoded protein is CASSQGLAEYNEQFF.

The chain couples TRBV19 to TRBJ2-1; no reliable D call. This CDR3 spans 17 amino acids. With 5 bases removed from V and 0 bases from J, the gap between germline ends came to 17 bases. Germline values: CDR1 LNHDA, CDR2 SQIVND (reference sequence). CDR3 coding DNA: TGTGCCAGTAGTCCCCGACGCCTACTAAGCTCCTACAATGAGCAGTTCTTC. This encodes CASSPRRLLSSYNEQFF. The complete variable domain, with remaining parts taken from reference TRBV19 and TRBJ2-1, reads DGGITQSPKYLFRKEGQNVTLSCEQNLNHDAMYWYRQDPGQGLRLIYYSQIVNDFQKGDIAEGYSVSREKKESFPLTVTSAQKNPTAFYLCASSPRRLLSSYNEQFFGPGTRLTVL.